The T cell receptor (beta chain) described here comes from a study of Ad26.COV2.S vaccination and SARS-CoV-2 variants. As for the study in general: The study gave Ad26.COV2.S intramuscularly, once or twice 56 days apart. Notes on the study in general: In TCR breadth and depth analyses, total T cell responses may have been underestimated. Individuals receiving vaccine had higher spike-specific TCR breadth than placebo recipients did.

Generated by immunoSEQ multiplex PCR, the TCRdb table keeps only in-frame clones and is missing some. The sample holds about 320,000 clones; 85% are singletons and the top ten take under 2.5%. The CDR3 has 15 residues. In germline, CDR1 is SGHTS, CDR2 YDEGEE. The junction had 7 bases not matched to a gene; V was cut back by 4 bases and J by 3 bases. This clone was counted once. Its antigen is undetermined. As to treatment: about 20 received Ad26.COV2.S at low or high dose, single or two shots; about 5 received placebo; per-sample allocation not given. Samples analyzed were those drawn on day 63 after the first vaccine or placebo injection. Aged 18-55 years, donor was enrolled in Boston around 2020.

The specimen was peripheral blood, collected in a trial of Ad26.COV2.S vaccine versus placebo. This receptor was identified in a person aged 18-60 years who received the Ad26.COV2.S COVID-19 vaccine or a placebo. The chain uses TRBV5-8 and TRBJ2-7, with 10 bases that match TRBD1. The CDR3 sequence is CASSPGTGANYEQYF. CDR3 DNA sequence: TGTGCCAGCAGCCCTGGGACAGGGGCTAACTACGAGCAGTACTTC.